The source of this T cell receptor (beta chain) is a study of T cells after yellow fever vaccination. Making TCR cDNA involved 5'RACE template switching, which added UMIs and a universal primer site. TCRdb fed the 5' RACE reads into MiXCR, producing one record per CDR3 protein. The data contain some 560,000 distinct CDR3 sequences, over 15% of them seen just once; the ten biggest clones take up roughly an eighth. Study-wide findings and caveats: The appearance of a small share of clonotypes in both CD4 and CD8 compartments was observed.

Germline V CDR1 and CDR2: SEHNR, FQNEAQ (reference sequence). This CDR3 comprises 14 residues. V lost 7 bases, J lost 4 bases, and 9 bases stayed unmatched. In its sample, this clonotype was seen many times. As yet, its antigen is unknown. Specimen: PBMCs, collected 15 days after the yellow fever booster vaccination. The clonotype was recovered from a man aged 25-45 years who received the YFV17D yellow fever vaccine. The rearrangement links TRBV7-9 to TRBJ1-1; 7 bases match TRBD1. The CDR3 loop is CASTQTGSATEAFF. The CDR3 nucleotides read TGTGCCAGCACCCAGACAGGGTCGGCCACTGAAGCTTTCTTT.